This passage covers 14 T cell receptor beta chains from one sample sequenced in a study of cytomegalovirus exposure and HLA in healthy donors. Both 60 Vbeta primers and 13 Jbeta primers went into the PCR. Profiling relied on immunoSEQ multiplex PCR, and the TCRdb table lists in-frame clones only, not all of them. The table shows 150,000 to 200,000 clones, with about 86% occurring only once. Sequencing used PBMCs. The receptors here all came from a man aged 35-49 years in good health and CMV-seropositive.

The CDR3 DNA reads as TGTGCCAGGACTAGCCCCTTGGTCGCCGGGGAGCTGTTTTTT. Translating it yields CARTSPLVAGELFF. The chain recombines TRBV6-4 with TRBJ2-2, with TRBD2 matching 7 bases. CDR3 length equals 14 residues. CDR1 MRHNA and CDR2 SNTAGT come from the germline V gene. V was clipped by 9 bases and J by 6 bases; unmatched bases: 10.

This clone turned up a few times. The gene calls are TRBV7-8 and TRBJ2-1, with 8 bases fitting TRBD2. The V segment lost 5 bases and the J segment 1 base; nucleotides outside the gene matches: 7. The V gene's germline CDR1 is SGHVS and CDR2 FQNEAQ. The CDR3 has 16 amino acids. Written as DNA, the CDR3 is TGTGCCAGCAGCCCAACGGTAGCGGGATCCTACAATGAGCAGTTCTTC. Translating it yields CASSPTVAGSYNEQFF.

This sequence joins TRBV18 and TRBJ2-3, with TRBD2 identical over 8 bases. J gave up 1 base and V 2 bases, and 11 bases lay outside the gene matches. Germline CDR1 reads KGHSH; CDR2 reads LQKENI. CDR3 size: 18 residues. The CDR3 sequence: CASSPAQRETPRTDTQYF. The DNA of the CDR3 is TGTGCCAGCTCACCAGCCCAGCGGGAGACTCCTCGCACAGATACGCAGTATTTT.

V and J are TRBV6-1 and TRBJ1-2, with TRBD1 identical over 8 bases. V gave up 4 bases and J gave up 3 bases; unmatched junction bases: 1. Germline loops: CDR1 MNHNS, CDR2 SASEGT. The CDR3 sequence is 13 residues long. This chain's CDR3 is CASSVTGDYGYTF. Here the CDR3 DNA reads TGTGCCAGCAGTGTGACAGGGGACTATGGCTACACCTTC.

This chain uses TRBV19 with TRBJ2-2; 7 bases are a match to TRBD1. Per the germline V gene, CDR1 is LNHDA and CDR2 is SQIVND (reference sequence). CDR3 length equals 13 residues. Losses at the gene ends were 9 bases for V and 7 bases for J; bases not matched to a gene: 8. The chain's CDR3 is CASSTGWGGELFF. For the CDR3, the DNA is TGTGCCAGCTCGACAGGGTGGGGCGGGGAGCTGTTTTTT.

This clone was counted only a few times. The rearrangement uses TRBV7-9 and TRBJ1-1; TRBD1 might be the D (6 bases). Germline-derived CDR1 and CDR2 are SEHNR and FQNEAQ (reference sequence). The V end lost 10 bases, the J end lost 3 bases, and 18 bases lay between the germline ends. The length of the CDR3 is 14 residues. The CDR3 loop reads CAIAAGGAHTEAFF. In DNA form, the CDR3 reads TGTGCCATAGCGGCCGGGGGGGCGCACACTGAAGCTTTCTTT.

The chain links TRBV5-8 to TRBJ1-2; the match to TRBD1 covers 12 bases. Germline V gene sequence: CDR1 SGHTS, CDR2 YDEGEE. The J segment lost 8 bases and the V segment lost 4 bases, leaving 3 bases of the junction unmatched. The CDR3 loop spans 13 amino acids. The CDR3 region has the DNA TGTGCCAGCAGCATAGGGACAGGGGGCGGCTACACCTTC. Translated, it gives CASSIGTGGGYTF.

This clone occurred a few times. The CDR3 loop reads CASSPTGVHTEAFF. CDR3 coding DNA: TGTGCCAGCAGCCCGACAGGGGTCCACACTGAAGCTTTCTTT. The chain uses TRBV9 and TRBJ1-1; 8 nucleotides agree with TRBD1. Per the germline V gene, CDR1 is SGDLS and CDR2 is YYNGEE. V gave up 4 bases and J gave up 3 bases; unmatched junction bases: 5. The CDR3 is made up of 14 amino acids.

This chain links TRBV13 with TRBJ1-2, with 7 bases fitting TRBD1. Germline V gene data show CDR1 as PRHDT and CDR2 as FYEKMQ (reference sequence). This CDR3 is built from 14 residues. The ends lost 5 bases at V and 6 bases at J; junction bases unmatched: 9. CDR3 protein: CASSPQTGIDGYTF. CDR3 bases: TGTGCCAGCAGCCCTCAGACAGGGATAGATGGCTACACCTTC.

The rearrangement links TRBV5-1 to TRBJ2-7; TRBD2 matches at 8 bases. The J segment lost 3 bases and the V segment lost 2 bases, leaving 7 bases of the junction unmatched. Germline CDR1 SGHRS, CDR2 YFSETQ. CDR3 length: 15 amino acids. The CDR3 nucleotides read TGCGCCAGCAGCTTCGGAGCGGGAGCGAGCTACGAGCAGTACTTC. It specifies CASSFGAGASYEQYF.

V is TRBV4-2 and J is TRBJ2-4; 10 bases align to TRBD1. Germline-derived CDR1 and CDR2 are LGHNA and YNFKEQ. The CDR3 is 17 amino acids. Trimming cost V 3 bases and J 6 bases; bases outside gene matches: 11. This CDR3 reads CASSHSPGTGAANIQYF. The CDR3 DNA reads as TGTGCCAGCAGCCACAGTCCCGGGACAGGGGCCGCAAACATTCAGTACTTC.

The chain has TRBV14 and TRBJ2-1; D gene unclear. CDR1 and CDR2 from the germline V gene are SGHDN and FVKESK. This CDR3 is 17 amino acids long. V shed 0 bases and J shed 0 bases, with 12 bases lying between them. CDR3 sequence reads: CASSQEFGPRSYNEQFF. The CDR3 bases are TGTGCCAGCAGCCAAGAATTTGGCCCTCGCTCCTACAATGAGCAGTTCTTC.

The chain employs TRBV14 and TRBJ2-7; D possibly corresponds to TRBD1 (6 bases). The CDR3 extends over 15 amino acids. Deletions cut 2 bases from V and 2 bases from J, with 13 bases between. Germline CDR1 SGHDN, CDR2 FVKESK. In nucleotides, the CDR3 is TGTGCCAGCAGCCAATTAGGGCAGGGGCCCTACGAGCAGTACTTC. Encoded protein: CASSQLGQGPYEQYF.

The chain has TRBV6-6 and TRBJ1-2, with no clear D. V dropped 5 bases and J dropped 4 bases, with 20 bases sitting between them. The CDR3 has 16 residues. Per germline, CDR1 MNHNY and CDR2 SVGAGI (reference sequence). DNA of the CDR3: TGTGCCAGCAGTGGACGGACTGGGGTGATAGGCTATGGCTACACCTTC. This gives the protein CASSGRTGVIGYGYTF.